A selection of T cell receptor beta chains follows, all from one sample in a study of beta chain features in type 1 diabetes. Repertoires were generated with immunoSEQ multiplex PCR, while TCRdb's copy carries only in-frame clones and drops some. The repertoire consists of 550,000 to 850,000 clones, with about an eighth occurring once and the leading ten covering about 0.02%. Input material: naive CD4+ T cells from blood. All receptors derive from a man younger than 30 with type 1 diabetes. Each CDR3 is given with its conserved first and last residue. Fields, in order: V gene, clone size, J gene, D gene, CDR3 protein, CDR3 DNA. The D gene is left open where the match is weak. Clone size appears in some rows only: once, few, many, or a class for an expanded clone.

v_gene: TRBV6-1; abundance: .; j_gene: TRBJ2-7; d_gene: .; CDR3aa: CAILFRRLLSYEQYF; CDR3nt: TGTGCCATCCTATTCCGTAGGCTTTTATCCTACGAGCAGTACTTC
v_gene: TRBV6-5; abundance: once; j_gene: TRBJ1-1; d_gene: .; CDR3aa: CASLGRTNTEAFF; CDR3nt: TGTGCCAGCCTAGGGCGGACGAACACTGAAGCTTTCTTT
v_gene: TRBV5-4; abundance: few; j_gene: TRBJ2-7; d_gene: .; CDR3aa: CASSLATGDSYEQYF; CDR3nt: TGTGCCAGCAGCTTGGCCACCGGGGACTCCTACGAGCAGTACTTC
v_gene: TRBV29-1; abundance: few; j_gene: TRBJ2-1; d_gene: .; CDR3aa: CSDPRLGEYNEQFF; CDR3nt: TGCAGCGATCCGCGGTTAGGGGAGTACAATGAGCAGTTCTTC
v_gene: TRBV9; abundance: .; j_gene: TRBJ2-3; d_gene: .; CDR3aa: CASSVAPGSTDTQYF; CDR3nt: TGTGCCAGCAGCGTAGCCCCAGGGAGCACAGATACGCAGTATTTT
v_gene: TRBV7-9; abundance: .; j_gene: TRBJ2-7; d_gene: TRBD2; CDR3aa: CASSPRLAGALFVEQYF; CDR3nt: TGTGCCAGCAGCCCCCGACTAGCGGGGGCCCTTTTTGTGGAGCAGTACTTC
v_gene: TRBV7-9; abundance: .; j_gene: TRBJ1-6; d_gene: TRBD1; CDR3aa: CASSPGTGFNNSPLHF; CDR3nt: TGTGCCAGCAGCCCCGGGACAGGATTCAATAATTCACCCCTCCACTTT
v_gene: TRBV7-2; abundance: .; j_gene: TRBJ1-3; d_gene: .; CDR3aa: CASSLTGASSGNTIYF; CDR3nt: TGTGCCAGCAGCTTAACGGGCGCCAGCTCTGGAAACACCATATATTTT
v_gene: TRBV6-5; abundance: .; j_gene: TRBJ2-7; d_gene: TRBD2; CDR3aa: CASRGLAGEQYF; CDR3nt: TGTGCCAGCAGAGGACTAGCGGGGGAGCAGTACTTC
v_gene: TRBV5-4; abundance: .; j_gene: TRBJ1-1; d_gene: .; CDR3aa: CASSLAGEVLNTEAFF; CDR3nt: TGTGCCAGCAGCTTGGCCGGGGAGGTCCTGAACACTGAAGCTTTCTTT
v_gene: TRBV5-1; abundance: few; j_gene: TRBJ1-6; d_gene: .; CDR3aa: CASSLDRANSPLHF; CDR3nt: TGCGCCAGCAGCTTGGATAGGGCAAATTCACCCCTCCACTTT
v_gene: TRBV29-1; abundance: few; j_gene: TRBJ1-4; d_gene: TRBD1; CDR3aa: CSVGGQGQEKLFF; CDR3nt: TGCAGCGTGGGGGGACAGGGTCAGGAAAAACTGTTTTTT
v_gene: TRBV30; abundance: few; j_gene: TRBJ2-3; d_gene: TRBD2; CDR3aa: CAWTGGADTQYF; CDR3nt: TGTGCCTGGACTGGGGGGGCAGATACGCAGTATTTT
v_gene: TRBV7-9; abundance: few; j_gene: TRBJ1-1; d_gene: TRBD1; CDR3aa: CASSSPPGQNTNTEAFF; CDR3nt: TGTGCCAGCAGCTCGCCGCCGGGACAGAATACGAACACTGAAGCTTTCTTT
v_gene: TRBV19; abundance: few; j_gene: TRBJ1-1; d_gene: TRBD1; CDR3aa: CASSTDRGLNTEAFF; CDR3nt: TGTGCCAGTAGTACCGACAGGGGGCTGAACACTGAAGCTTTCTTT
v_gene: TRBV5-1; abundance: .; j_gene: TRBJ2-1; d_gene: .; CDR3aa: CASSPLGSSYNEQFF; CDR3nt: TGCGCCAGCAGCCCCCTCGGTAGCTCCTACAATGAGCAGTTCTTC
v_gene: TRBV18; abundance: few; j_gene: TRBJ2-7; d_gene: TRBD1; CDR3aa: CASSPGQGAGEQYF; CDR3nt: TGTGCCAGCTCACCGGGACAGGGGGCCGGGGAGCAGTACTTC
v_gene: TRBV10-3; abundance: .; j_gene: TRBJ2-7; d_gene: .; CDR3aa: CASSGTSYEQYF; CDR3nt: TGTGCCAGTTCCGGGACATCCTACGAGCAGTACTTC
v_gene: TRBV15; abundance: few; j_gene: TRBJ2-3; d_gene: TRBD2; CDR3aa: CATSTPRSGAADTQYF; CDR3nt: TGTGCCACCAGCACCCCGAGGAGCGGGGCGGCAGATACGCAGTATTTT
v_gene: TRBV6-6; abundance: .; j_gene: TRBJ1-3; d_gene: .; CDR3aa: CASSYDINSGNTIYF; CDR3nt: TGTGCCAGCAGTTACGACATTAACTCTGGAAACACCATATATTTT
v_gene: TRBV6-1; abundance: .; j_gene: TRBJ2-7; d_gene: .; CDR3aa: CASTRDTFLYEQYF; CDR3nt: TGTGCCAGCACTCGTGACACCTTCCTCTACGAGCAGTACTTC
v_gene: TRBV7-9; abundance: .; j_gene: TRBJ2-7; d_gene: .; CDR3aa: CASSYIYEQYF; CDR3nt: TGTGCCAGCAGCTACATCTACGAGCAGTACTTC
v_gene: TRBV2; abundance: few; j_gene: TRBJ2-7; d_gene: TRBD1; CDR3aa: CASSGGQGGSYEQYF; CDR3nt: TGTGCCAGCAGTGGGGGACAGGGAGGTTCGTACGAGCAGTACTTC
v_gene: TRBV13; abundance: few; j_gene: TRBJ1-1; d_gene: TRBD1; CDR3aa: CASSLKGADGEAFF; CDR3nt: TGTGCCAGCAGCTTAAAGGGGGCTGATGGGGAAGCTTTCTTT
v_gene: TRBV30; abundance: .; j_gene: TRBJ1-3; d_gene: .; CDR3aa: CAWSVLTPFGNTIYF; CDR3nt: TGTGCCTGGAGTGTATTAACACCTTTTGGAAACACCATATATTTT
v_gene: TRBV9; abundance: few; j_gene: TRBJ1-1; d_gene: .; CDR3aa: CASSVRDDTEAFF; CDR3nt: TGTGCCAGCAGCGTAAGGGACGACACTGAAGCTTTCTTT
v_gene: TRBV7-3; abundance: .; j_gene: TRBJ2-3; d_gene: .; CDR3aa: CASSLTPSSDTQYF; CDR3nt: TGTGCCAGCAGCTTAACCCCCTCGTCCGATACGCAGTATTTT
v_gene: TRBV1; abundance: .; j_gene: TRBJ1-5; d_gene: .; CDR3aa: CTSTPRGQWDQPQHF; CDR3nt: TGCACCAGCACCCCAAGGGGACAGTGGGATCAGCCCCAGCATTTT
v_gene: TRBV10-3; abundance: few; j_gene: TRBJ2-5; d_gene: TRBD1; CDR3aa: CAISYSWGQGQETQYF; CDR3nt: TGTGCCATCAGCTATTCATGGGGACAGGGACAAGAGACCCAGTACTTC
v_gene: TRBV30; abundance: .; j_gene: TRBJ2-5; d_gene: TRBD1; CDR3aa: CAWRTNRGRETQYF; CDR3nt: TGTGCCTGGAGAACTAACAGGGGCCGGGAGACCCAGTACTTC
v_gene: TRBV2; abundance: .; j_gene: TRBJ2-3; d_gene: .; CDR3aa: CASPYQIGADTQYF; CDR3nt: TGTGCCAGCCCGTATCAAATTGGGGCAGATACGCAGTATTTT